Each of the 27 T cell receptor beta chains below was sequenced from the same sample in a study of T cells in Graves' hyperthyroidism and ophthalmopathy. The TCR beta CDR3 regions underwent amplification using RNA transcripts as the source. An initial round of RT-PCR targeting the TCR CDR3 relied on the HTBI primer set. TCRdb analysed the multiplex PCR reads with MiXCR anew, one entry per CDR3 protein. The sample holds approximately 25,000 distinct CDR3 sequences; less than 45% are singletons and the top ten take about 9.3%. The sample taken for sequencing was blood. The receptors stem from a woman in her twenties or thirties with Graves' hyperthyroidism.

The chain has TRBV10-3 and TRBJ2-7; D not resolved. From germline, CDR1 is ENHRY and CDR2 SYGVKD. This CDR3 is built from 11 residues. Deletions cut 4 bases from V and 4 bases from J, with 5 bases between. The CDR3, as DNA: TGTGCCATCAGTGGAGAATACGAGCAGTACTTC. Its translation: CAISGEYEQYF.

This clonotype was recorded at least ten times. The CDR3 region is CASSAGWGAGEQYF. CDR3 DNA sequence: TGTGCCAGCAGCGCCGGATGGGGAGCCGGGGAGCAGTACTTC. This chain uses TRBV11-3 with TRBJ2-7; the D gene is possibly TRBD2 (5 bases). Germline V gene sequence: CDR1 SGHNT, CDR2 YENEEA. The CDR3 runs to 14 residues. The V end was cut by 5 bases, the J end by 7 bases, with 18 bases between.

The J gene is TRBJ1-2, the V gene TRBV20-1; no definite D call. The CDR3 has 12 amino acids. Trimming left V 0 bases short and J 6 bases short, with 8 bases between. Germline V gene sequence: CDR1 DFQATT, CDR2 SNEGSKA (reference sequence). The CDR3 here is CSARERGDGYTF. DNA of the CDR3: TGCAGTGCTAGAGAGCGGGGTGATGGCTACACCTTC.

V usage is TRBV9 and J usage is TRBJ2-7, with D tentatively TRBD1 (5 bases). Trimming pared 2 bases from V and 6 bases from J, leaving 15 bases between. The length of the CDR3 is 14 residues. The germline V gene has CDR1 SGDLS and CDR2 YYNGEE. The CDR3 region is CASSVAPQGIEQYF. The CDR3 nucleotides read TGTGCCAGCAGCGTTGCCCCCCAGGGAATCGAGCAGTACTTC.

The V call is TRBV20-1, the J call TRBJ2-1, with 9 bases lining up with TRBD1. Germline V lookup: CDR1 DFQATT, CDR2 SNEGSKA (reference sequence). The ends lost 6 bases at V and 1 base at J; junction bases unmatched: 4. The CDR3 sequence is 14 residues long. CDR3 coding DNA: TGCAGTGCGCGGACAGGGGAATCCTACAATGAGCAGTTCTTC. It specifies CSARTGESYNEQFF.

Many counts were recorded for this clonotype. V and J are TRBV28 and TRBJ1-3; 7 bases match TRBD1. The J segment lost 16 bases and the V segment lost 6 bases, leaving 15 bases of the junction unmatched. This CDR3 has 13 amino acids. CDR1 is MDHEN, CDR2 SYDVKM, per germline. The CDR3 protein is CASSLTTPGQSYF. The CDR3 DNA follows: TGTGCCAGCAGCCTAACCACGCCGGGACAGTCTTATTTT.

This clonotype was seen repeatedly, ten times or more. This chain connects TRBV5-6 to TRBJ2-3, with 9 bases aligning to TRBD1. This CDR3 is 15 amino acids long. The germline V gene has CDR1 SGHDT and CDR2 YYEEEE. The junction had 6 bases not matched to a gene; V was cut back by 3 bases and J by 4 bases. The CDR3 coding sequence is TGTGCCAGCAGCTCCTTCCGGGACAGGGCAGATACGCAGTATTTT. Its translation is CASSSFRDRADTQYF.

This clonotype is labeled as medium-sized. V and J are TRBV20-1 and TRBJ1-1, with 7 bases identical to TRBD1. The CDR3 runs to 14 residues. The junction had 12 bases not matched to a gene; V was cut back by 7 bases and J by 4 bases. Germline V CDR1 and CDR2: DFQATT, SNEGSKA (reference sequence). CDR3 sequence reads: CSVRGAGGGTEAFF. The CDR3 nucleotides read TGCAGTGTCAGAGGGGCAGGGGGTGGCACTGAAGCTTTCTTT.

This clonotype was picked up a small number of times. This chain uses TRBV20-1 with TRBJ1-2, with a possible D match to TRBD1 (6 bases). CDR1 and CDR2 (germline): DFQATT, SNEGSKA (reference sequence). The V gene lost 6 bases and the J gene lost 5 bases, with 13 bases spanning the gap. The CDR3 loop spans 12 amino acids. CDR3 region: CSATDRGYGYTF. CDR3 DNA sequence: TGCAGTGCCACGGACAGAGGATATGGCTACACCTTC.

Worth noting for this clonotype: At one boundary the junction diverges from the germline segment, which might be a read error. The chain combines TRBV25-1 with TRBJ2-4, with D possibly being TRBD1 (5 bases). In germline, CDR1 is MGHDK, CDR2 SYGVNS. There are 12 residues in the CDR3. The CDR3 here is CASSETRAFQYF. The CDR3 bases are TGTGCCAGCAGTGAAACCAGGGCCTTTCAGTATTTC.

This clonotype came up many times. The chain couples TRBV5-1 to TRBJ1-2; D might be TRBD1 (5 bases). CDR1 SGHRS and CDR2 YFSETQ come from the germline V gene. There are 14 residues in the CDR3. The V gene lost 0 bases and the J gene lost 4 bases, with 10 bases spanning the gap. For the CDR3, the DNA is TGCGCCAGCAGCTTGGACCAGGGAACCTATGGCTACACCTTC. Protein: CASSLDQGTYGYTF.

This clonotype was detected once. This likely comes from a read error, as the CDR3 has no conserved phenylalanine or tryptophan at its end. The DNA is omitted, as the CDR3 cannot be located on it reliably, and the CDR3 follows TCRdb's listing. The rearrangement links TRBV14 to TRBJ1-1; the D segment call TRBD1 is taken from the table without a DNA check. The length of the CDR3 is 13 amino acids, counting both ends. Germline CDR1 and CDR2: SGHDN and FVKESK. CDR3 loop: CASRWTGVTEALS.

This chain's CDR3 is CASSLAGVQYV. In DNA form, the CDR3 reads TGTGCCAGCAGCTTAGCGGGGGTGCAGTACGTC. The rearrangement links TRBV11-3 to TRBJ2-7, with D possibly being TRBD2 (6 bases). The CDR3 length is 11 residues. The germline V and J ends were trimmed by 1 base and 9 bases, with 7 bases remaining between them. Germline V lookup: CDR1 SGHNT, CDR2 YENEEA.

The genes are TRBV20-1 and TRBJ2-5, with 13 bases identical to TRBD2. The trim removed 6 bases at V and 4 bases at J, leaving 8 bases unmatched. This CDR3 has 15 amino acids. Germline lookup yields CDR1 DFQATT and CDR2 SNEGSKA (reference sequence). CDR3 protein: CSALGLAGDLETQYF. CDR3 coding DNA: TGCAGTGCCCTAGGACTAGCGGGAGACTTAGAGACCCAGTACTTC.

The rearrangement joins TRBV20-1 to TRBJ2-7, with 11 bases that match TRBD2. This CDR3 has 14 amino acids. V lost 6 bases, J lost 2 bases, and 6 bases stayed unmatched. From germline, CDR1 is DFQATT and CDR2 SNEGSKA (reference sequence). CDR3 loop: CSAVTSGATYEQYF. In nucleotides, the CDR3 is TGCAGTGCGGTGACTAGCGGGGCTACCTACGAGCAGTACTTC.

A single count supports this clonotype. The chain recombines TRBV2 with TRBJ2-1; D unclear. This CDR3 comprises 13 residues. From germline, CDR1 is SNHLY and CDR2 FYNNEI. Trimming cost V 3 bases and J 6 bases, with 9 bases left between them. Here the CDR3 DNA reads TGTGCCAGCAGTGACAGCCCCTTCAATGAGCAGTTCTTC. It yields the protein CASSDSPFNEQFF. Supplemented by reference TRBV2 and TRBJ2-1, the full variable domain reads EPEVTQTPSHQVTQMGQEVILRCVPISNHLYFYWYRQILGQKVEFLVSFYNNEISEKSEIFDDQFSVERPDGSNFTLKIRSTKLEDSAMYFCASSDSPFNEQFFGPGTRLTVL.

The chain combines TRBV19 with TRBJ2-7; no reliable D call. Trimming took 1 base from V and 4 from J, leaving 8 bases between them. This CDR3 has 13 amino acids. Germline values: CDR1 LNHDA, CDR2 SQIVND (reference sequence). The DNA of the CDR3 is TGTGCCAGTAGTATAGGGGAAGGATACGAGCAGTACTTC. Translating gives CASSIGEGYEQYF. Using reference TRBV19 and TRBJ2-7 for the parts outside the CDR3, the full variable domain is DGGITQSPKYLFRKEGQNVTLSCEQNLNHDAMYWYRQDPGQGLRLIYYSQIVNDFQKGDIAEGYSVSREKKESFPLTVTSAQKNPTAFYLCASSIGEGYEQYFGPGTRLTVT.

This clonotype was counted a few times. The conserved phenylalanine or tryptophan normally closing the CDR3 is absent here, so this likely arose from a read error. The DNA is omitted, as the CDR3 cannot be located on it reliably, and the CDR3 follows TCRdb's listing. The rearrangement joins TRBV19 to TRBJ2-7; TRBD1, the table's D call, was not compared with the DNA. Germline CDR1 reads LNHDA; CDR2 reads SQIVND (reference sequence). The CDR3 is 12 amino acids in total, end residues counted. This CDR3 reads CASSIDLAGQVP.

In DNA form, the CDR3 reads TGTGCCAGCTTCAGGGGGAGGCTGTTTTTT. Translation gives CASFRGRLFF. This rearrangement joins TRBV7-9 to TRBJ2-2, with 7 bases fitting TRBD1. Trimming at V came to 8 bases and at J to 13 bases, leaving 4 bases not matched to a gene. Germline CDR1 reads SEHNR; CDR2 reads FQNEAQ (reference sequence). The CDR3 spans 10 residues.

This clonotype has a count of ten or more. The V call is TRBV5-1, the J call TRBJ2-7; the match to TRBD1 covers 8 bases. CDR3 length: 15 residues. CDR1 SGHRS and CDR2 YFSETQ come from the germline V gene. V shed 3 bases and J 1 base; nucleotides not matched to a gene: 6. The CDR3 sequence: CASSSTGAPSYEQYF. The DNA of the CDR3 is TGCGCCAGCAGCTCGACAGGGGCCCCATCCTACGAGCAGTACTTC. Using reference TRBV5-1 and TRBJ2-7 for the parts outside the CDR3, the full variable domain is KAGVTQTPRYLIKTRGQQVTLSCSPISGHRSVSWYQQTPGQGLQFLFEYFSETQRNKGNFPGRFSGRQFSNSRSEMNVSTLELGDSALYLCASSSTGAPSYEQYFGPGTRLTVT.

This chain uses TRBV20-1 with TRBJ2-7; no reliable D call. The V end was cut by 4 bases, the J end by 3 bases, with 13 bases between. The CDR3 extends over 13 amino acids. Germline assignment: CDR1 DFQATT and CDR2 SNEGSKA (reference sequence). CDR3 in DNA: TGCAGTGCTAACCAAGGACGCATCTACGAGCAGTACTTC. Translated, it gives CSANQGRIYEQYF.

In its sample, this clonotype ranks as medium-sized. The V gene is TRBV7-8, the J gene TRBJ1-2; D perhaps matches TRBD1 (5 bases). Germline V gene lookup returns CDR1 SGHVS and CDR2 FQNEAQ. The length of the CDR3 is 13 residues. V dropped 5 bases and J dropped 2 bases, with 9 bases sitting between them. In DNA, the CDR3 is TGTGCCAGCAGCCCAGACAGAAACTATGGCTACACCTTC. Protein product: CASSPDRNYGYTF.

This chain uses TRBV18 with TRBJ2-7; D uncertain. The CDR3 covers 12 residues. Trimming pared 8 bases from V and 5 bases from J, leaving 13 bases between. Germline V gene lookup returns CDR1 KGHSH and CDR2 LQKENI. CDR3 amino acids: CASAKNPDEQYF. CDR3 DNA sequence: TGTGCCAGCGCGAAGAATCCCGACGAGCAGTACTTC.

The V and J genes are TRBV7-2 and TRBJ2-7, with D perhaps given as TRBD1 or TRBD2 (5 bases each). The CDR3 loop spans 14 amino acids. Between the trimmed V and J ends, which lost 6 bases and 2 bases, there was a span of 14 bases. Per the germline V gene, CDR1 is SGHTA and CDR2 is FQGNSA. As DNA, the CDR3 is TGTGCCAGCAGAGAGGGGTCGGGCGCCTACGAGCAGTACTTC. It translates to CASREGSGAYEQYF.

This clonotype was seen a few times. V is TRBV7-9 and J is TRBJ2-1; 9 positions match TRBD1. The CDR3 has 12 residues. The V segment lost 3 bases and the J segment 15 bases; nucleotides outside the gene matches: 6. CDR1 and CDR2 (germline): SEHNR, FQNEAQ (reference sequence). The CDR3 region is CASSLDTGGTFF. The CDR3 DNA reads TGTGCCAGCAGCTTGGACACAGGGGGCACGTTCTTC.

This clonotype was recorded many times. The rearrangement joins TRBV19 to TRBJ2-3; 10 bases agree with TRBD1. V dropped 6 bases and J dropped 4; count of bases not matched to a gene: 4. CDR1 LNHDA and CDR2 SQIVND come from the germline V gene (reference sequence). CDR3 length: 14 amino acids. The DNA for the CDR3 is TGTGCCAGTAGCCGGGACAGGGGCTCAGATACGCAGTATTTT. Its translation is CASSRDRGSDTQYF.

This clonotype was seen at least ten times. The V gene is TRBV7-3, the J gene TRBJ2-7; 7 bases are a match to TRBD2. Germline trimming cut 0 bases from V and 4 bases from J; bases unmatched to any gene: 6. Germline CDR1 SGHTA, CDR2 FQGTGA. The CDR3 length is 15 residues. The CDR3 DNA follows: TGTGCCAGCAGCTTAACCGGGGGGTTGGAGTACGAGCAGTACTTC. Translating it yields CASSLTGGLEYEQYF.